This record covers a single TCR beta chain. Its antigen remains unidentified. This sample was included in a study of T-cell memory formation after mild COVID-19. Broader study findings: Cross-reactive memory apparently joined, as some responding clones appeared in pre-infection memory. Day 15 to 85 contracting clones showed balanced CD4/CD8; day 15 to 37 expanders favored CD4+. Nothing confirmed that second-wave clones peaking on day 37 were specific for SARS-CoV-2.

Constant-segment primers and 5'RACE yielded cDNA libraries for TCR alpha and TCR beta, each carrying sample barcodes and UMIs. TCRdb reprocessed the 5' RACE reads via MiXCR and lists one record per CDR3 protein. This sample carries about 560,000 distinct CDR3 sequences, around 16% of them seen once, and the ten largest clones take roughly 8.2%. Source material: PBMCs or a T cell subset sorted from them (not recorded which). The TCR sequence derives from an adult woman who had mild COVID-19 (a few samples of this study predate the infection). Cell type and time point are not known.

CDR3 protein: CASSGHANYGYTF. The CDR3 DNA reads as TGTGCCAGCAGCGGACACGCGAACTATGGCTACACCTTC. The V gene is TRBV27, the J gene TRBJ1-2, with D perhaps TRBD1 (5 bases). This CDR3 has 13 residues. Trimming shortened V by 6 bases and J by 2 bases, and 10 bases separated the two germline ends. From germline, CDR1 is MNHEY and CDR2 SMNVEV (reference sequence).